One and the same sample provided the 4 T cell receptor beta chains below, sequenced in a study of T cells after yellow fever vaccination. MiXCR, applied by TCRdb to the 5' RACE reads, yields one record per CDR3 protein. The profile covers 300,000 to 400,000 distinct CDR3 sequences, with around an eighth appearing a single time and roughly 3.1% taken by the ten largest. This specimen was CD4+ T cells sorted from PBMCs, taken 15 days after the yellow fever booster vaccination. All receptors come from a man aged 18 to 29 who received the YFV17D yellow fever vaccine.

This clonotype was seen more than once but under ten times. The chain uses TRBV19 and TRBJ1-2; maybe TRBD1 (6 bases). The V gene's germline CDR1 is LNHDA and CDR2 SQIVND (reference sequence). Trimming took 7 bases from V and 3 from J, leaving 18 bases between them. There are 15 residues in the CDR3. CDR3 in DNA: TGTGCCAGTATGAATCCCGGGGGGCGAGACTATGGCTACACCTTC. Translated: CASMNPGGRDYGYTF.

This clonotype appeared a few times. This chain uses TRBV5-1 with TRBJ2-1, with D possibly matching TRBD1 (5 bases). The CDR3 is 15 amino acids. The germline gives CDR1 SGHRS, CDR2 YFSETQ. V was trimmed by 0 bases and J by 4 bases, leaving 11 bases between them. The CDR3 DNA is TGCGCCAGCAGCTTGGCCGACAGTGCTTACAATGAGCAGTTCTTC. Translation gives CASSLADSAYNEQFF.

This sequence joins TRBV7-8 and TRBJ2-4, with D perhaps matching TRBD2 (6 bases). This CDR3 contains 17 residues. Trimming shortened V by 0 bases and J by 0 bases, and 12 bases separated the two germline ends. In germline, CDR1 is SGHVS, CDR2 FQNEAQ. CDR3 coding DNA: TGTGCCAGCAGCTTAGCGCGTCTGGGGGGAGCCAAAAACATTCAGTACTTC. Residues: CASSLARLGGAKNIQYF.

This clonotype occurred many times. This chain uses TRBV28 with TRBJ1-5; a weak D match, TRBD1 (6 bases). V lost 2 bases to trimming and J lost 6 bases, with 8 bases between them. CDR3 size: 13 residues. CDR1 is MDHEN and CDR2 is SYDVKM in the germline V gene. The CDR3 region has the DNA TGTGCCAGCAGTTTAGGGGGCTTTCAGCCCCAGCATTTT. Translation: CASSLGGFQPQHF.